A single sample is the source of the 18 T cell receptor beta chains below, sequenced in a study of blood T cell repertoires in COVID-19. Sequencing used immunoSEQ multiplex PCR; TCRdb keeps in-frame clones, though not all of them. Found here are over 200,000 clones, approximately 84% of them singletons; the top ten hold approximately 8%. The sequenced sample was peripheral blood. Receptor source: a woman in her forties or fifties with active or convalescent COVID-19.

This chain uses TRBV28 with TRBJ2-3; a possible D gene is TRBD1 (5 bases). This CDR3 region has 14 residues. In germline, CDR1 is MDHEN, CDR2 SYDVKM. With 5 bases removed from V and 2 bases from J, the gap between germline ends came to 11 bases. The CDR3 spells CASSLATDTDTQYF. The CDR3 bases are TGTGCCAGCAGTCTGGCGACAGACACAGATACGCAGTATTTT.

This rearrangement joins TRBV3-1 (or the pseudogene TRBV3-2) to TRBJ2-1; D is perhaps TRBD1 (5 bases). V was trimmed by 5 bases and J by 4 bases, leaving 12 bases between them. The CDR3 has 14 amino acids. CDR1 is LGHDT, CDR2 YNNKEL, per germline (reference sequence). This chain's CDR3 is CASSFNSGYNEQFF. CDR3 bases: TGTGCCAGCAGCTTCAACTCAGGGTACAATGAGCAGTTCTTC.

The gene calls are TRBV10-2 and TRBJ2-7, with 11 bases lining up with TRBD2. In germline, CDR1 is WSHSY, CDR2 SAAADI. The CDR3 covers 15 residues. The junction had 4 bases not matched to a gene; V was cut back by 0 bases and J by 6 bases. The CDR3 DNA reads as TGCGCCAGCAGTGAGTCGGGGGGACTAGCGGTCGAGCAGTACTTC. Translation: CASSESGGLAVEQYF.

The rearrangement joins TRBV10-3 to TRBJ2-1; 9 bases map to TRBD1. After removal of 3 bases from V and 7 bases from J, the junction contained 7 bases not matched to a gene. Germline CDR1 is ENHRY and CDR2 is SYGVKD. The CDR3 loop spans 15 amino acids. CDR3 in amino acids: CAISEPGQGSNEQFF. The CDR3 bases are TGTGCCATCAGTGAACCGGGACAGGGTTCAAATGAGCAGTTCTTC.

CDR3 amino acids: CASGGGTGRRTEAFF. The DNA for the CDR3 is TGTGCCAGCGGGGGGGGGACAGGGCGGCGGACTGAAGCTTTCTTT. V usage is TRBV28 and J usage is TRBJ1-1, with TRBD1 identical over 9 bases. The CDR3 runs 15 residues. In germline, CDR1 is MDHEN, CDR2 SYDVKM. V dropped 8 bases and J dropped 5; count of bases not matched to a gene: 12.

V gene TRBV5-4 combines with J gene TRBJ2-1; 9 bases are a match to TRBD2. J gave up 10 bases and V 1 base, and 12 bases lay outside the gene matches. Germline-derived CDR1 and CDR2 are SGHNT and YYREEE (reference sequence). The CDR3 runs 16 residues. The CDR3 spells CASSLTGREGRAEQFF. The CDR3 nucleotides read TGTGCCAGCAGCTTGACTGGGCGGGAGGGCCGAGCGGAGCAGTTCTTC.

The chain uses TRBV29-1 and TRBJ2-3; 11 positions match TRBD2. CDR1 and CDR2 from the germline V gene are SQVTM and ANQGSEA. The CDR3 runs to 15 residues. V gave up 6 bases and J gave up 3 bases; unmatched junction bases: 8. The CDR3 region is CSVPGTSGSTDTQYF. CDR3 DNA: TGCAGCGTACCCGGGACTAGCGGTTCAACAGATACGCAGTATTTT.

This clone was seen only once. This chain links TRBV5-8 with TRBJ2-7; a weak D match, TRBD1 (5 bases). From germline, CDR1 is SGHTS and CDR2 YDEGEE. This CDR3 spans 15 amino acids. With 0 bases removed from V and 2 bases from J, the gap between germline ends came to 12 bases. Written as DNA, the CDR3 is TGTGCCAGCAGCTTGGTTAAGGGGTACCCCTACGAGCAGTACGTC. Translating it yields CASSLVKGYPYEQYV.

The chain recombines TRBV27 with TRBJ1-4; 9 positions match TRBD1. CDR1 and CDR2 from the germline V gene are MNHEY and SMNVEV (reference sequence). J lost 4 bases, V lost 2 bases, and 2 bases had no gene match. This CDR3 comprises 15 residues. The CDR3 is CASSLEGQGNEKLFF. The CDR3 DNA is TGTGCCAGCAGTTTAGAGGGACAGGGTAATGAAAAACTGTTTTTT.

This clone has only one observation. The chain recombines TRBV5-5 with TRBJ2-7; the D gene is possibly TRBD2 (6 bases). V was clipped by 0 bases and J by 0 bases, with 10 bases between them. Germline V gives CDR1 SGHKS, CDR2 YYEKEE (reference sequence). This CDR3 comprises 15 residues. The CDR3 spells CASSLGLAYSYEQYF. The CDR3 bases are TGTGCCAGCAGCTTGGGCCTAGCGTACTCCTACGAGCAGTACTTC.

This clone is a singleton in its sample. V is TRBV6-1 and J is TRBJ2-1; TRBD2 matches at 9 bases. The V segment lost 3 bases and the J segment 0 bases; nucleotides outside the gene matches: 3. The CDR3 sequence is 16 residues long. CDR1 is MNHNS, CDR2 SASEGT, per germline. In DNA form, the CDR3 reads TGTGCCAGCAGTGAGCGGGGGGGCCTCTCCTACAATGAGCAGTTCTTC. Its translation is CASSERGGLSYNEQFF.

The chain recombines TRBV5-4 with TRBJ2-5; TRBD2 aligns across 7 bases. Germline trimming cut 0 bases from V and 7 bases from J; bases unmatched to any gene: 3. The CDR3 is made up of 13 amino acids. Germline V lookup: CDR1 SGHNT, CDR2 YYREEE (reference sequence). CDR3 DNA: TGTGCCAGCAGCTTGGACCCGGGGGGGACCCAGTACTTC. Its protein product is CASSLDPGGTQYF. The whole variable domain, remainder taken from reference TRBV5-4 and TRBJ2-5, is ETGVTQSPTHLIKTRGQQVTLRCSSQSGHNTVSWYQQALGQGPQFIFQYYREEENGRGNFPPRFSGLQFPNYSSELNVNALELDDSALYLCASSLDPGGTQYFGPGTRLLVL.

The sample holds one count of this clone. This chain uses TRBV3-1 (or the pseudogene TRBV3-2) with TRBJ2-3; TRBD2 is a possible D gene (6 bases). The CDR3 loop spans 16 amino acids. The V gene lost 0 bases and the J gene lost 1 base, with 11 bases spanning the gap. Germline CDR1 LGHDT, CDR2 YNNKEL (reference sequence). DNA for the CDR3: TGTGCCAGCAGCCAAGATCTGGCTAGCGGCACAGATACGCAGTATTTT. Translated: CASSQDLASGTDTQYF.

Of note for this clone: The CDR3 carries no conserved terminal phenylalanine or tryptophan, so it likely arises from a read error. The rearrangement uses TRBV5-1 and TRBJ1-2, with TRBD1 matching 9 bases. After removal of 0 bases from V and 7 bases from J, the junction contained 4 bases not matched to a gene. Germline-derived CDR1 and CDR2 are SGHRS and YFSETQ. CDR3 length: 14 residues. The CDR3 nucleotides are TGCGCCAGCAGCTTGGGGACAGGGGCTATTGGCTACACCCTC. Translation gives CASSLGTGAIGYTL.

The V call is TRBV6-5, the J call TRBJ1-2; D may be TRBD1 (6 bases). V was cut by 4 bases and J by 4 bases, with 13 bases left in between. The length of the CDR3 is 14 residues. Germline CDR1 MNHEY, CDR2 SVGAGI. CDR3 in DNA: TGTGCCAGCAGTTTCACCGACAGGACCTATGGCTACACCTTC. This codes for CASSFTDRTYGYTF.

This clone was detected only a few times. The genes are TRBV7-9 and TRBJ1-2; tentative D call: TRBD1 (5 bases). CDR1 is SEHNR, CDR2 FQNEAQ, per germline (reference sequence). V gave up 5 bases and J gave up 4 bases, with 11 bases separating them. The CDR3 spans 13 residues. The CDR3 sequence: CASSEQGPYGYTF. The CDR3 nucleotides are TGTGCCAGCAGCGAGCAGGGTCCCTATGGCTACACCTTC.

The V and J genes are TRBV6-4 and TRBJ2-5, with D possibly being TRBD2 (5 bases). V dropped 5 bases and J dropped 5 bases, with 24 bases sitting between them. This CDR3 is built from 17 residues. Germline V CDR1 and CDR2: MRHNA, SNTAGT. The CDR3 reads CASSLYPIGLSRETQYF. Written as DNA, the CDR3 is TGTGCCAGCAGTTTATATCCCATCGGACTTAGCCGGGAGACCCAGTACTTC.

This clone was counted a single time. The genes are TRBV5-1 and TRBJ1-4; D ambiguous. The V gene's germline CDR1 is SGHRS and CDR2 YFSETQ. Trimming left V 1 base short and J 5 bases short, with 9 bases between. The length of the CDR3 is 14 residues. The CDR3: CASSLTGINEKLFF. The CDR3, as DNA: TGCGCCAGCAGCTTGACCGGGATCAATGAAAAACTGTTTTTT.